This T cell receptor (beta chain) is from a study of blood T cell repertoires in COVID-19. The data were produced by immunoSEQ multiplex PCR, yet TCRdb's version contains in-frame clones alone and is incomplete. There are about 210,000 clones in the sample; roughly 79% occur only once, and 8.9% lies in the top ten. V was clipped by 6 bases and J by 0 bases; unmatched bases: 6. This CDR3 is built from 15 residues. Germline V CDR1 and CDR2: SGHRS, YFSETQ. The sample comprised PBMCs or T cells enriched from blood (not recorded which). The TCR comes from a woman in her forties or fifties with acute COVID-19. The chain joins TRBV5-1 to TRBJ1-5; 7 nucleotides match TRBD1. The CDR3 region is CASTPTGDSNQPQHF. CDR3 nucleotides: TGCGCCAGCACCCCCACAGGGGATAGCAATCAGCCCCAGCATTTT. The full variable domain, with the rest looked up from reference TRBV5-1 and TRBJ1-5, is KAGVTQTPRYLIKTRGQQVTLSCSPISGHRSVSWYQQTPGQGLQFLFEYFSETQRNKGNFPGRFSGRQFSNSRSEMNVSTLELGDSALYLCASTPTGDSNQPQHFGDGTRLSIL.